This T cell receptor beta chain was recorded in a study of a mutant IDH1 vaccine in newly diagnosed glioma. Study-wide background: Patients began vaccination 4-6 weeks after radiotherapy alone, or with temozolomide cycles.

This clone was seen many times. Antigen: not known. Sample time point: week 5, during vaccination. Doses comprised 300 ug of mutant IDH1 20-mer peptide each, plus topical imiquimod. Each donor presented with a new WHO grade 3 or 4 astrocytoma that tested IDH1-mutant and showed ATRX loss. CDR3 length: 14 amino acids. V lost 3 bases, J lost 5 bases, and 13 bases lay in between. Germline CDR1 SEHNR, CDR2 FQNEAQ (reference sequence). Here immunoSEQ multiplex PCR was the method, and the copy in TCRdb shows in-frame clones only, minus some. The data show approximately 50,000 clones, 78% seen once. The sequence derives from a man aged 50 to 59 with glioma. The specimen comprised PBMCs, sampled from a glioma patient whose treatment included an IDH1 peptide vaccine. The rearrangement uses TRBV7-9 and TRBJ1-2; D remains ambiguous. The CDR3 sequence: CASSLRGRGYGYTF. CDR3 bases: TGTGCCAGCAGCTTGCGAGGACGGGGATATGGCTACACCTTC.